The present entry profiles one T cell receptor (beta chain) with its context. Its target is unknown. Sequenced by immunoSEQ multiplex PCR; TCRdb stores in-frame clones only, minus some. This sample carries about 18,000 clones, about 89% of them seen once, and the ten largest clones take approximately 65%. The data stem from a study of OX40 agonist ivuxolimab in advanced cancers. Study in general: Each patient was given ivuxolimab into a vein every 2 weeks, at 0.01 to 10 mg/kg. Hepatocellular carcinoma, melanoma, renal cell or head and neck cancer occurred in dose-escalation patients.

Study-level findings and limits: Certain nonresponders additionally had low normalized T-cell clonal expansion.

CDR3 length: 12 residues. CDR1 and CDR2 from the germline V gene are SEHNR and FQNEAQ (reference sequence). V dropped 2 bases and J dropped 5 bases, with 7 bases sitting between them. The receptor was derived from an adult with an advanced solid tumor such as melanoma, head and neck, liver or kidney cancer. This chain joins TRBV7-9 and TRBJ2-7; D not certain. The sample was CD4+ or CD8+ T cells sorted from blood, taken in a trial of the OX40 agonist ivuxolimab. The chain's CDR3 is CASSLKGDEQYF. CDR3 sequence (DNA): TGTGCCAGCAGCTTAAAAGGAGACGAGCAGTACTTC.